This TCR beta chain was profiled in a study of T cells in localized non-small cell lung cancer. Sequencing was performed with immunoSEQ multiplex PCR; in TCRdb, only in-frame clones are kept and a portion is missing. The table records 25,000 to 30,000 clones, about 90% of them present only once. This receptor was obtained from a woman aged 35-75 years with stage III lung adenocarcinoma. The sample in question was peripheral blood mononuclear cells, obtained before any cancer treatment.

As DNA, the CDR3 is TGCAGCGTTGTGGGAGGTGAGAACACTGAAGCTTTCTTT. It specifies CSVVGGENTEAFF. This chain connects TRBV29-1 to TRBJ1-1; D unresolved. Trimming left V 4 bases short and J 1 base short, with 10 bases between. There are 13 residues in the CDR3. Germline CDR1 and CDR2: SQVTM and ANQGSEA.